The 30 T cell receptor beta chains below were found in one sample sequenced in a study of T cell changes during pregnancy in multiple sclerosis. Libraries were prepared by immunoSEQ multiplex PCR; TCRdb keeps only in-frame clonotypes and omits some of them. The sample yields some 60,000 clones, 75% to 90% seen once. Sequencing used peripheral blood, obtained after pregnancy. These receptors all come from a female donor with multiple sclerosis, enrolled in a pregnancy study.

This clone occurred a few times. The rearrangement uses TRBV4-1 and TRBJ2-6, with TRBD1 matching over 7 bases. The CDR3 runs 21 residues. J gave up 1 base and V 1 base, and 16 bases lay outside the gene matches. From germline, CDR1 is MGHRA and CDR2 YSYEKL. CDR3 sequence (DNA): TGCGCCAGCAGCCAAGTCGTACAGGGGTTTAGGGTAGGATCTGGGGCCAACGTCCTGACTTTC. Encoded protein: CASSQVVQGFRVGSGANVLTF.

The rearrangement joins TRBV5-6 to TRBJ2-7, with TRBD1 matching over 10 bases. The CDR3 consists of 14 residues. Germline-derived CDR1 and CDR2 are SGHDT and YYEEEE. After removal of 3 bases from V and 5 bases from J, the junction contained 5 bases not matched to a gene. For the CDR3, the DNA is TGTGCCAGCAGCTGGGACAGGGGTGACAACGAGCAGTACTTC. It is translated as CASSWDRGDNEQYF.

The V and J genes are TRBV29-1 and TRBJ1-1; 11 nucleotides line up with TRBD1. V shed 2 bases and J 5 bases; nucleotides not matched to a gene: 10. The germline V gene has CDR1 SQVTM and CDR2 ANQGSEA. The CDR3 consists of 16 residues. CDR3 sequence (DNA): TGCAGCGTTGAACCCGGACAGGGGGCGCTTTGGACTGAAGCTTTCTTT. It encodes CSVEPGQGALWTEAFF. The whole variable domain, remainder taken from reference TRBV29-1 and TRBJ1-1, is SAVISQKPSRDICQRGTSLTIQCQVDSQVTMMFWYRQQPGQSLTLIATANQGSEATYESGFVIDKFPISRPNLTFSTLTVSNMSPEDSSIYLCSVEPGQGALWTEAFFGQGTRLTVV.

This clone appeared a few times. V and J are TRBV5-6 and TRBJ1-2; D is unclear. V was shortened by 0 bases and J by 2 bases, with 11 bases between the two germline ends. Germline V CDR1 and CDR2: SGHDT, YYEEEE. The CDR3 length is 15 residues. CDR3 region: CASSLDGRINYGYTF. Here the CDR3 DNA reads TGTGCCAGCAGCTTGGACGGCAGGATAAACTATGGCTACACCTTC. Together with reference TRBV5-6 and TRBJ1-2, the CDR3 gives the full variable domain: DAGVTQSPTHLIKTRGQQVTLRCSPKSGHDTVSWYQQALGQGPQFIFQYYEEEERQRGNFPDRFSGHQFPNYSSELNVNALLLGDSALYLCASSLDGRINYGYTFGSGTRLTVV.

The chain uses TRBV5-1 and TRBJ1-1; perhaps TRBD1 as D (5 bases). The germline CDR1 and CDR2 sequences are SGHRS and YFSETQ. Deletions cut 5 bases from V and 1 base from J, with 9 bases between. The CDR3 length is 13 residues. CDR3 sequence (DNA): TGCGCCAGCAGGCGGACACCGAACACTGAAGCTTTCTTT. It is translated as CASRRTPNTEAFF.

The chain combines TRBV5-1 with TRBJ2-2; tentatively, D is TRBD1 (5 bases). The CDR3 is 15 residues long. CDR1 and CDR2 (germline): SGHRS, YFSETQ. V was trimmed by 1 base and J by 1 base, leaving 8 bases between them. CDR3 in DNA: TGCGCCAGCAGCTTGTGGGGCCAGAACACCGGGGAGCTGTTTTTT. This translates into CASSLWGQNTGELFF.

The J gene is TRBJ1-2, the V gene TRBV14, with D possibly being TRBD1 (5 bases). Between the trimmed V and J ends, which lost 4 bases and 3 bases, there was a span of 24 bases. The CDR3 totals 18 residues. Germline values: CDR1 SGHDN, CDR2 FVKESK. The DNA for the CDR3 is TGTGCCAGCAGCCTCCCCCCCAGGGTATGGTTACCCCACTATGGCTACACCTTC. Its translation: CASSLPPRVWLPHYGYTF.

This chain links TRBV7-9 with TRBJ1-4; tentatively, D is TRBD1 (6 bases). CDR3 size: 12 residues. CDR1 is SEHNR and CDR2 is FQNEAQ in the germline V gene (reference sequence). V was pared by 5 bases and J by 11 bases, with 12 bases between. CDR3 residues: CASSLFQGKLFF. The CDR3 DNA sequence: TGTGCCAGCAGCCTATTCCAGGGGAAACTGTTTTTT. Full variable domain (remainder filled in from reference TRBV7-9 and TRBJ1-4): DTGVSQNPRHKITKRGQNVTFRCDPISEHNRLYWYRQTLGQGPEFLTYFQNEAQLEKSRLLSDRFSAERPKGSFSTLEIQRTEQGDSAMYLCASSLFQGKLFFGSGTQLSVL.

This clone was recorded a few times. This chain joins TRBV7-2 and TRBJ1-5; 8 nucleotides agree with TRBD1. The CDR3 sequence is 14 residues long. Germline CDR1 is SGHTA and CDR2 is FQGNSA. J lost 4 bases, V lost 4 bases, and 3 bases had no gene match. The CDR3 spells CASSSRQGNQPQHF. CDR3 DNA sequence: TGTGCCAGCAGCTCCCGACAGGGGAATCAGCCCCAGCATTTT. The full variable domain, with the rest looked up from reference TRBV7-2 and TRBJ1-5, is GAGVSQSPSNKVTEKGKDVELRCDPISGHTALYWYRQSLGQGLEFLIYFQGNSAPDKSGLPSDRFSAERTGGSVSTLTIQRTQQEDSAVYLCASSSRQGNQPQHFGDGTRLSIL.

This chain connects TRBV9 to TRBJ2-5, with 7 bases that match TRBD1. This CDR3 is built from 14 residues. CDR1 is SGDLS, CDR2 YYNGEE, per germline. The V gene end was trimmed by 5 bases and the J gene end by 4 bases; junction bases not matched to a gene: 8. The CDR3 sequence is CASSETGRTETQYF. DNA for the CDR3: TGTGCCAGCAGTGAGACAGGGAGAACAGAGACCCAGTACTTC. Using reference TRBV9 and TRBJ2-5 for the parts outside the CDR3, the full variable domain is DSGVTQTPKHLITATGQRVTLRCSPRSGDLSVYWYQQSLDQGLQFLIQYYNGEERAKGNILERFSAQQFPDLHSELNLSSLELGDSALYFCASSETGRTETQYFGPGTRLLVL.

V usage is TRBV4-1 and J usage is TRBJ1-1, with unresolved D. This CDR3 has 15 amino acids. The germline V and J ends were trimmed by 1 base and 0 bases, with 9 bases remaining between them. Germline loops: CDR1 MGHRA, CDR2 YSYEKL. The CDR3 region is CASSQGRRMNTEAFF. For the CDR3, the DNA is TGCGCCAGCAGCCAAGGTCGGCGGATGAACACTGAAGCTTTCTTT.

This clone was seen once. The chain recombines TRBV4-1 with TRBJ2-5; D ambiguous. The germline gives CDR1 MGHRA, CDR2 YSYEKL. CDR3 length: 12 amino acids. V gave up 4 bases and J gave up 5 bases, with 8 bases separating them. CDR3 coding DNA: TGCGCCAGCAGCCCTCCCGCGGAGACCCAGTACTTC. This encodes CASSPPAETQYF.

This clone rates as medium-sized. The chain links TRBV18 to TRBJ1-2, with D uncertain. The germline V and J ends were trimmed by 1 base and 5 bases, with 14 bases remaining between them. Per germline, CDR1 KGHSH and CDR2 LQKENI. The CDR3 spans 15 residues. In nucleotides, the CDR3 is TGTGCCAGCTCACCACAGGTCGCAGGCCAGTATGGCTACACCTTC. It codes for CASSPQVAGQYGYTF.

This clone is a singleton in its sample. The chain joins TRBV20-1 to TRBJ1-2, with no clear D. Per germline, CDR1 DFQATT and CDR2 SNEGSKA (reference sequence). CDR3 size: 9 residues. With 3 bases removed from V and 9 bases from J, the gap between germline ends came to 5 bases. The CDR3 protein is CSASPSYTF. The DNA of the CDR3 is TGCAGTGCTAGTCCCAGCTACACCTTC.

This clone turned up a few times. V usage is TRBV7-9 and J usage is TRBJ1-4, with 8 bases that match TRBD1. Germline V gives CDR1 SEHNR, CDR2 FQNEAQ (reference sequence). The V and J ends lost 6 bases and 5 bases, in that order; junction bases with no gene match: 5. There are 14 residues in the CDR3. CDR3 amino acids: CASRAGTGNEKLFF. The CDR3 DNA is TGTGCCAGCAGGGCCGGGACAGGAAATGAAAAACTGTTTTTT.

V is TRBV5-1 and J is TRBJ2-5; TRBD1 matches at 8 bases. Trimming took 4 bases from V and 2 from J; bases not matched to a gene: 7. The CDR3 runs to 15 residues. Germline loops: CDR1 SGHRS, CDR2 YFSETQ. The CDR3 is CASSGNTGGQETQYF. The CDR3 nucleotides read TGCGCCAGCAGCGGTAATACAGGGGGTCAAGAGACCCAGTACTTC.

V usage is TRBV5-4 and J usage is TRBJ2-4; 8 bases are a match to TRBD2. This CDR3 is 19 amino acids long. The germline V gene has CDR1 SGHNT and CDR2 YYREEE (reference sequence). V dropped 0 bases and J dropped 3; count of bases not matched to a gene: 14. The CDR3 DNA is TGTGCCAGCAGCTTGGGAGGCGGGGGGCCATTCTTTGGCAAAAACATTCAGTACTTC. Encoded protein: CASSLGGGGPFFGKNIQYF.

The chain uses TRBV27 and TRBJ2-3; TRBD2 matches at 13 bases. Germline lookup yields CDR1 MNHEY and CDR2 SMNVEV (reference sequence). The CDR3 runs to 14 residues. With V trimmed by 3 bases and J by 10 bases, 4 bases remained unmatched. The CDR3 loop is CASSFWTSGGPQYF. For the CDR3, the DNA is TGTGCCAGCAGTTTTTGGACTAGCGGGGGCCCGCAGTATTTT.

The gene calls are TRBV19 and TRBJ2-7, with 7 nucleotides matching TRBD1. J was trimmed by 3 bases and V by 3 bases; bases with no gene match: 8. This CDR3 is built from 15 residues. Germline lookup yields CDR1 LNHDA and CDR2 SQIVND (reference sequence). The CDR3 bases are TGTGCCAGTAGTATTGAGGCGAACAGGGGCTACGAGCAGTACTTC. Residues: CASSIEANRGYEQYF.

About this clone itself: This sequence may be a read error, since a much larger clone differs from it by one base. The V call is TRBV6-4, the J call TRBJ2-3; 7 bases map to TRBD2. The germline V gene encodes CDR1 MRHNA and CDR2 SNTAGT. The CDR3 extends over 14 amino acids. The V gene end was trimmed by 2 bases and the J gene end by 1 base; junction bases not matched to a gene: 0. CDR3 DNA: TGTGCCAGCAGTGACGCGGGGGGCACAGATACGCAGTATTTT. It specifies CASSDAGGTDTQYF.

The CDR3: CASSLGSGGGYTEAFF. The CDR3 DNA follows: TGTGCCAGCAGCTTAGGGTCAGGGGGCGGTTACACTGAAGCTTTCTTT. V gene TRBV7-3 combines with J gene TRBJ1-1, with 8 bases fitting TRBD1. This CDR3 has 16 amino acids. V lost 2 bases, J lost 3 bases, and 8 bases stayed unmatched. Looked up from germline, CDR1 is SGHTA and CDR2 is FQGTGA.

The rearrangement links TRBV18 to TRBJ1-2, with 8 bases lining up with TRBD1. The germline CDR1 and CDR2 sequences are KGHSH and LQKENI. The V and J ends lost 3 bases and 4 bases, in that order; junction bases with no gene match: 7. The CDR3 covers 15 residues. DNA for the CDR3: TGTGCCAGCTCACCGGAGGGACAGGCTTTCTATGGCTACACCTTC. It is translated as CASSPEGQAFYGYTF.

This chain joins TRBV30 and TRBJ1-5; D gene uncertain. The CDR3 loop spans 13 amino acids. Germline assignment: CDR1 GTSNPN and CDR2 SVGIG (reference sequence). V was cut by 3 bases and J by 5 bases, with 11 bases left in between. The CDR3 protein is CAWSRQSDQPQHF. CDR3 nucleotides: TGTGCCTGGAGCCGCCAGTCCGATCAGCCCCAGCATTTT.

This clone was seen only once. J is TRBJ2-1 and V is TRBV5-1; D might be TRBD2 (7 bases). Trimming took off 0 bases at V and 4 bases at J, with 14 bases between the two ends. CDR1 is SGHRS and CDR2 is YFSETQ in the germline V gene. The CDR3 totals 16 residues. CDR3 in amino acids: CASSLGGGGLYNEQFF. CDR3 sequence (DNA): TGCGCCAGCAGCTTGGGCGGCGGGGGCCTTTACAATGAGCAGTTCTTC.

V gene TRBV28 combines with J gene TRBJ2-1, with 8 positions matching TRBD1. The ends lost 6 bases at V and 7 bases at J; junction bases unmatched: 8. This CDR3 comprises 14 residues. Germline-derived CDR1 and CDR2 are MDHEN and SYDVKM. CDR3 bases: TGTGCCAGCAGACCGACAGGGGCTTGGAATGAGCAGTTCTTC. Encoded protein: CASRPTGAWNEQFF.

V usage is TRBV19 and J usage is TRBJ2-2; no firm D call. CDR3 size: 12 residues. Trimming removed 5 bases at V and 6 bases at J, with 7 bases between. Germline CDR1 reads LNHDA; CDR2 reads SQIVND (reference sequence). The CDR3 region has the DNA TGTGCCAGTAGTGCTAGGCCCGGGGAGCTGTTTTTT. As protein: CASSARPGELFF.

The chain has TRBV4-3 and TRBJ2-1, with no clear D. Germline CDR1 reads LGHNA; CDR2 reads YSLEER. V was trimmed by 0 bases and J by 0 bases, leaving 3 bases between them. The length of the CDR3 is 14 residues. CDR3 loop: CASSQDISYNEQFF. Here the CDR3 DNA reads TGCGCCAGCAGCCAAGATATCTCCTACAATGAGCAGTTCTTC.

The chain recombines TRBV19 with TRBJ1-5; 8 positions agree with TRBD1. V was pared by 9 bases and J by 3 bases, with 16 bases of the junction left unmatched. Per germline, CDR1 LNHDA and CDR2 SQIVND (reference sequence). The CDR3 is 17 amino acids. Here the CDR3 reads CASSRDRRRTNNQPQHF. The CDR3 DNA reads TGTGCCAGCAGCAGGGACAGGCGGCGGACTAACAATCAGCCCCAGCATTTT.

V is TRBV2 and J is TRBJ2-7; no clear D gene. Germline CDR1 is SNHLY and CDR2 is FYNNEI. Trimming cost V 3 bases and J 0 bases, with 9 bases left between them. This CDR3 has 14 amino acids. The CDR3, as DNA: TGTGCCAGCAGTGAGGTGCTAACCTCCTACGAGCAGTACTTC. Amino acid sequence: CASSEVLTSYEQYF.

Here the CDR3 DNA reads TGTGCCAGCAGCTTTGGACAGGGAGAATCTAGCAATCAGCCCCAGCATTTT. It yields the protein CASSFGQGESSNQPQHF. V gene TRBV5-5 combines with J gene TRBJ1-5; 8 bases are a match to TRBD1. The V and J ends lost 2 bases and 0 bases, in that order; junction bases with no gene match: 7. The CDR3 contains 17 residues. Germline V CDR1 and CDR2: SGHKS, YYEKEE (reference sequence).